The 11 T cell receptor beta chains below come from one sample, sequenced in a study of control samples from healthy donors and cancer patients. Profiled with immunoSEQ multiplex PCR; TCRdb holds only in-frame clones, not every one. The sample holds 130,000 or so clones, 90% seen once. The sequenced material came from blood. These receptors all come from a man in his forties in good health.

The chain is built from TRBV11-2 and TRBJ2-3, with 12 bases that match TRBD2. The CDR3 sequence is 16 residues long. V trimming: 5 bases; J trimming: 2 bases; junction bases outside the gene matches: 5. CDR1 SGHAT and CDR2 FQNNGV come from the germline V gene. CDR3 sequence: CASSARLAGATDTQYF. The CDR3 DNA is TGTGCCAGCAGCGCCCGACTAGCGGGGGCCACAGATACGCAGTATTTT.

V gene TRBV7-3 combines with J gene TRBJ2-2; D may match TRBD1 or TRBD2 (5 bases each). The V gene's germline CDR1 is SGHTA and CDR2 FQGTGA. The V and J ends lost 2 bases and 3 bases respectively, with 13 bases between them. This CDR3 comprises 16 residues. In nucleotides, the CDR3 is TGTGCCAGCAGCTTAGGGGCCCGGAGGTACACCGGGGAGCTGTTTTTT. Its translation is CASSLGARRYTGELFF.

A single count supports this clone. The chain uses TRBV7-8 and TRBJ2-1; D gene ambiguous. The germline V gene encodes CDR1 SGHVS and CDR2 FQNEAQ. V was cut by 8 bases and J by 0 bases, with 8 bases left in between. The CDR3 runs to 13 residues. CDR3 coding DNA: TGTGCCAGCGCGGCGAGCTCCTACAATGAGCAGTTCTTC. Amino acids: CASAASSYNEQFF.

The chain recombines TRBV15 with TRBJ1-2; 9 bases align to TRBD1. The CDR3 spans 12 residues. Trimming at V came to 7 bases and at J to 7 bases, leaving 4 bases not matched to a gene. Germline CDR1 reads LNHNV; CDR2 reads YYDKDF (reference sequence). The CDR3 bases are TGTGCCACCACCTTGGACAGGGGTGGCTACACCTTC. It is translated as CATTLDRGGYTF.

This clone has a handful of counts. This CDR3 is CASSRAGAINEKLFF. CDR3 DNA sequence: TGTGCCAGCAGCCGGGCCGGGGCAATTAATGAAAAACTGTTTTTT. The rearrangement joins TRBV7-9 to TRBJ1-4; D may be TRBD1 (5 bases). This CDR3 has 15 residues. CDR1 is SEHNR, CDR2 FQNEAQ, per germline (reference sequence). V lost 5 bases and J lost 4, with 14 bases in between.

The rearrangement links TRBV27 to TRBJ2-1; TRBD1 or TRBD2 may be the D gene (5 bases each). The CDR3 covers 13 residues. Trimming left V 3 bases short and J 5 bases short, with 8 bases between. CDR1 is MNHEY, CDR2 SMNVEV, per germline (reference sequence). The CDR3 loop reads CASSFGGHNEQFF. As DNA, the CDR3 is TGTGCCAGCAGTTTTGGGGGACACAATGAGCAGTTCTTC.

The chain has TRBV9 and TRBJ1-3; perhaps TRBD1 as D (5 bases). The germline V gene encodes CDR1 SGDLS and CDR2 YYNGEE. Trimming pared 0 bases from V and 0 bases from J, leaving 7 bases between. This CDR3 contains 15 residues. DNA for the CDR3: TGTGCCAGCAGCGTAGGGGGGAACTCTGGAAACACCATATATTTT. Encoded protein: CASSVGGNSGNTIYF.

The rearrangement links TRBV6-5 to TRBJ2-5; D is uncertain. Germline V gene data show CDR1 as MNHEY and CDR2 as SVGAGI. The CDR3 is 14 residues long. The germline V and J ends were trimmed by 5 bases and 2 bases, with 12 bases remaining between them. The CDR3 nucleotides are TGTGCCAGCAGTCACGGGCAGGCTCAAGAGACCCAGTACTTC. This codes for CASSHGQAQETQYF.

The chain joins TRBV27 to TRBJ2-1; D assignment may be TRBD1 or TRBD2 (5 bases each). Germline values: CDR1 MNHEY, CDR2 SMNVEV (reference sequence). The V end was cut by 0 bases, the J end by 4 bases, with 13 bases between. The CDR3 is 16 residues long. CDR3 sequence (DNA): TGTGCCAGCAGTTTATCCCCGGGACGGAAATACAATGAGCAGTTCTTC. Protein sequence: CASSLSPGRKYNEQFF.

The rearrangement links TRBV6-6 to TRBJ1-6, with D perhaps matching TRBD1 (5 bases). The V gene's germline CDR1 is MNHNY and CDR2 SVGAGI (reference sequence). V was clipped by 7 bases and J by 5 bases, with 9 bases between them. This CDR3 has 13 amino acids. This chain's CDR3 is CASKGRNNSPLHF. CDR3 coding DNA: TGTGCCAGCAAGGGACGGAATAATTCACCCCTCCACTTT.

CDR3 region: CASSHPVGHTEAFF. The CDR3 bases are TGCGCCAGCAGCCATCCCGTAGGACACACTGAAGCTTTCTTT. V usage is TRBV4-1 and J usage is TRBJ1-1, with D unclear. CDR1 MGHRA and CDR2 YSYEKL come from the germline V gene. Deletions cut 3 bases from V and 3 bases from J, with 11 bases between. The CDR3 runs 14 residues.